Below are 30 T cell receptor beta chains sequenced from a single sample in a study of shared clonotypes between healthy human individuals. Using immunoSEQ multiplex PCR, the repertoire was profiled, and TCRdb retains in-frame clones only, with some absent. In the table there are roughly 1,100,000 clones, around 74% of which are singletons. The material sequenced was memory CD4+ T cells sorted from blood. Subset of the sample: CD45RA-negative fraction. Source of these receptors: a young man in good health.

The J gene is TRBJ2-4, the V gene TRBV19; D remains ambiguous. The CDR3 loop spans 16 amino acids. The germline V gene has CDR1 LNHDA and CDR2 SQIVND (reference sequence). V was pared by 3 bases and J by 1 base, with 13 bases between. The CDR3 nucleotides read TGTGCCAGTAGTATCTCCATGCCTGAGGCCAAAAACATTCAGTACTTC. Protein product: CASSISMPEAKNIQYF.

This clone has just one count. The chain employs TRBV9 and TRBJ2-5; 12 bases fit TRBD2. V shed 0 bases and J 0 bases; nucleotides not matched to a gene: 3. The CDR3 is 17 amino acids. Germline V gene sequence: CDR1 SGDLS, CDR2 YYNGEE. CDR3 amino acids: CASSVGTSGGYQETQYF. In nucleotides, the CDR3 is TGTGCCAGCAGCGTAGGTACTAGCGGGGGGTACCAAGAGACCCAGTACTTC.

The V and J genes are TRBV30 and TRBJ2-5; 12 nucleotides match TRBD1. CDR3 length: 14 residues. In germline, CDR1 is GTSNPN, CDR2 SVGIG (reference sequence). V shed 8 bases and J 5 bases; nucleotides not matched to a gene: 9. The CDR3 reads CAASGTGGWETQYF. CDR3 bases: TGTGCCGCTTCCGGGACAGGGGGCTGGGAGACCCAGTACTTC.

The J gene is TRBJ2-1, the V gene TRBV5-1; D unresolved. From germline, CDR1 is SGHRS and CDR2 YFSETQ. V lost 4 bases, J lost 10 bases, and 18 bases lay in between. The CDR3 sequence is 14 residues long. The CDR3 DNA follows: TGCGCCAGCAGCCGCATCGACGTCTCACAAGAGCAGTTCTTC. This codes for CASSRIDVSQEQFF. The full variable domain, completed using reference TRBV5-1 and TRBJ2-1, is KAGVTQTPRYLIKTRGQQVTLSCSPISGHRSVSWYQQTPGQGLQFLFEYFSETQRNKGNFPGRFSGRQFSNSRSEMNVSTLELGDSALYLCASSRIDVSQEQFFGPGTRLTVL.

V gene TRBV6-5 combines with J gene TRBJ1-2, with D possibly matching TRBD1 (5 bases). The V gene's germline CDR1 is MNHEY and CDR2 SVGAGI. V was clipped by 7 bases and J by 6 bases, with 12 bases between them. This CDR3 has 12 amino acids. In nucleotides, the CDR3 is TGTGCCAGCAAACGAGGGGCTGATGGCTACACCTTC. Protein sequence: CASKRGADGYTF.

The CDR3 coding sequence is TGTGCCAGCAGCGGTCCAACAGGGGGTAATGAAAAACTGTTTTTT. Translating gives CASSGPTGGNEKLFF. This chain uses TRBV7-2 with TRBJ1-4, with 8 bases lining up with TRBD1. This CDR3 spans 15 amino acids. The junction had 6 bases not matched to a gene; V was cut back by 5 bases and J by 4 bases. Germline values: CDR1 SGHTA, CDR2 FQGNSA.

The genes are TRBV5-8 and TRBJ1-4; 9 bases map to TRBD1. The germline CDR1 and CDR2 sequences are SGHTS and YDEGEE. The CDR3 sequence is 15 residues long. After removal of 4 bases from V and 8 bases from J, the junction contained 9 bases not matched to a gene. This CDR3 is CASSPPGTGKEKLFF. DNA of the CDR3: TGTGCCAGCAGCCCCCCCGGGACAGGGAAGGAAAAACTGTTTTTT.

This chain joins TRBV6-1 and TRBJ1-5; D unclear. This CDR3 comprises 13 residues. CDR1 and CDR2 from the germline V gene are MNHNS and SASEGT. V was clipped by 3 bases and J by 4 bases, with 7 bases between them. CDR3 bases: TGTGCCAGCAGTGAGAGGGTGAATCAGCCCCAGCATTTT. This translates into CASSERVNQPQHF.

This clone showed up just once. The CDR3: CASSITTDYNSPLHF. The CDR3 nucleotides read TGCGCCAGCAGCATCACGACGGATTATAATTCACCCCTCCACTTT. J is TRBJ1-6 and V is TRBV5-1; D is undetermined. Germline-derived CDR1 and CDR2 are SGHRS and YFSETQ. Deletions cut 4 bases from V and 4 bases from J, with 12 bases between. There are 15 residues in the CDR3. Full variable domain (missing parts from reference TRBV5-1 and TRBJ1-6): KAGVTQTPRYLIKTRGQQVTLSCSPISGHRSVSWYQQTPGQGLQFLFEYFSETQRNKGNFPGRFSGRQFSNSRSEMNVSTLELGDSALYLCASSITTDYNSPLHFGNGTRLTVT.

The rearrangement links TRBV28 to TRBJ1-2; possibly TRBD1 for D (6 bases). The V end lost 6 bases, the J end lost 4 bases, and 12 bases lay between the germline ends. The germline CDR1 and CDR2 sequences are MDHEN and SYDVKM. CDR3 length: 13 residues. The chain's CDR3 is CASSRDKVYGYTF. DNA for the CDR3: TGTGCCAGCAGCCGGGACAAGGTCTATGGCTACACCTTC.

In its sample, this clone was seen many times. The chain has TRBV25-1 and TRBJ2-5, with D perhaps TRBD1 or TRBD2 (5 bases each). Germline-derived CDR1 and CDR2 are MGHDK and SYGVNS. Trimming left V 4 bases short and J 4 bases short, with 10 bases between. This CDR3 has 13 residues. CDR3: CASSVRGTETQYF. In DNA form, the CDR3 reads TGTGCCAGCAGTGTGCGAGGGACAGAGACCCAGTACTTC.

V usage is TRBV7-2 and J usage is TRBJ2-2; D possibly corresponds to TRBD2 (5 bases). Germline V gene lookup returns CDR1 SGHTA and CDR2 FQGNSA. This CDR3 has 15 amino acids. Trimming left V 5 bases short and J 2 bases short, with 12 bases between. CDR3 protein: CASSANTGNTGELFF. CDR3 nucleotides: TGTGCCAGCAGCGCCAATACGGGAAACACCGGGGAGCTGTTTTTT.

This clone has just a few counts. Other nucleotide sequences in the sample specify the same CDR3. The chain joins TRBV4-2 to TRBJ2-7; 7 bases fit TRBD2. The V and J ends lost 1 base and 0 bases, in that order; junction bases with no gene match: 3. The CDR3 has 15 residues. Per germline, CDR1 LGHNA and CDR2 YNFKEQ. The CDR3 here is CASSQGGGSSYEQYF. The DNA for the CDR3 is TGTGCCAGCAGCCAAGGGGGCGGGAGCTCCTACGAGCAGTACTTC.

Notes on this clone: Other DNA sequences within the sample encode an identical CDR3. This chain links TRBV7-3 with TRBJ2-2; perhaps TRBD2 as D (5 bases). The CDR3 totals 14 residues. Between the trimmed V and J ends, which lost 1 base and 3 bases, there was a span of 6 bases. Germline lookup yields CDR1 SGHTA and CDR2 FQGTGA. CDR3 bases: TGTGCCAGCAGCTTAAAGGGAGACACCGGGGAGCTGTTTTTT. It translates to CASSLKGDTGELFF.

This rearrangement joins TRBV10-3 to TRBJ1-2; D possibly corresponds to TRBD1 (5 bases). CDR1 and CDR2 (germline): ENHRY, SYGVKD. The V gene lost 3 bases and the J gene lost 5 bases, with 10 bases spanning the gap. The CDR3 totals 13 residues. CDR3 amino acids: CAISDDPGYGYTF. CDR3 DNA: TGTGCCATCAGTGACGACCCAGGGTATGGCTACACCTTC.

This clone was detected once. The genes are TRBV11-2 and TRBJ2-5; 8 bases are a match to TRBD2. This CDR3 is 15 amino acids long. Germline trimming cut 0 bases from V and 1 base from J; bases unmatched to any gene: 1. Germline CDR1 reads SGHAT; CDR2 reads FQNNGV. The CDR3 reads CASSLDGLAQETQYF. The CDR3 DNA reads as TGTGCCAGCAGCTTAGATGGACTAGCCCAAGAGACCCAGTACTTC.

The chain couples TRBV10-3 to TRBJ1-4; no firm D call. Germline V gene sequence: CDR1 ENHRY, CDR2 SYGVKD. The germline V and J ends were trimmed by 0 bases and 8 bases, with 10 bases remaining between them. CDR3 length equals 14 residues. The CDR3 region has the DNA TGTGCCATCAGTGAGTCGAAGGGAGTCGAAAAACTGTTTTTT. This gives the protein CAISESKGVEKLFF.

This rearrangement joins TRBV4-3 to TRBJ1-1; no definite D call. The CDR3 is 15 residues long. Germline V lookup: CDR1 LGHNA, CDR2 YSLEER. V was shortened by 0 bases and J by 1 base, with 9 bases between the two germline ends. CDR3 in DNA: TGCGCCAGCAGCCAAGATTTTGCCGGGAACACTGAAGCTTTCTTT. Protein product: CASSQDFAGNTEAFF.

The V call is TRBV10-3, the J call TRBJ1-1, with a possible D match to TRBD1 (6 bases). This CDR3 has 17 residues. Germline V gene lookup returns CDR1 ENHRY and CDR2 SYGVKD. V lost 1 base to trimming and J lost 0 bases, with 15 bases between them. The CDR3 region has the DNA TGTGCCATCAGTGAGTATTCCCGGGACATCCTGAACACTGAAGCTTTCTTT. Translation: CAISEYSRDILNTEAFF.

This rearrangement joins TRBV28 to TRBJ2-3; the match to TRBD1 covers 8 bases. The CDR3 sequence is 16 residues long. V lost 5 bases to trimming and J lost 5 bases; unmatched junction nucleotides: 12. Germline loops: CDR1 MDHEN, CDR2 SYDVKM. This CDR3 is CASSPSLTGAEDTQYF. DNA of the CDR3: TGTGCCAGCAGTCCTTCTTTGACAGGGGCTGAAGATACGCAGTATTTT.

This clone has more than one count but fewer than ten. Other DNA sequences within the sample encode an identical CDR3. This sequence joins TRBV19 and TRBJ1-1; D ambiguous. This CDR3 comprises 13 residues. V was trimmed by 2 bases and J by 4 bases, leaving 8 bases between them. Germline V gene sequence: CDR1 LNHDA, CDR2 SQIVND (reference sequence). This CDR3 is CASSIRVGTEAFF. CDR3 nucleotide sequence: TGTGCCAGTAGTATAAGGGTAGGCACTGAAGCTTTCTTT.

Here the CDR3 reads CASSKDQPTTEAFF. Here the CDR3 DNA reads TGTGCCAGCAGCAAAGATCAGCCTACCACTGAAGCTTTCTTT. The chain recombines TRBV21-1 with TRBJ1-1. TRBV21-1 is shown as a pseudogene. The CDR3 is 14 residues long.

About this clone itself: Other DNA sequences in this specimen translate into the identical CDR3. This sequence joins TRBV5-1 and TRBJ2-5; TRBD2 matches at 11 bases. The V and J ends lost 0 bases and 4 bases, in that order; junction bases with no gene match: 2. Germline CDR1 reads SGHRS; CDR2 reads YFSETQ. The CDR3 sequence is 15 residues long. CDR3 coding DNA: TGCGCCAGCAGCTTGGCTGGGACTAGCGGAGAGACCCAGTACTTC. It is translated as CASSLAGTSGETQYF.

The chain joins TRBV12-5 to TRBJ1-5; possibly TRBD1 for D (6 bases). This CDR3 region has 14 residues. The V gene's germline CDR1 is LGHNT and CDR2 FRNRAP. V lost 7 bases to trimming and J lost 6 bases, with 16 bases between them. The CDR3 DNA reads TGTGCTAGTGCCGAATACAGGGAGGCTCAGCCCCAGCATTTT. Encoded protein: CASAEYREAQPQHF. Based on the CDR3 plus reference TRBV12-5 and TRBJ1-5, the full variable domain is DARVTQTPRHKVTEMGQEVTMRCQPILGHNTVFWYRQTMMQGLELLAYFRNRAPLDDSGMPKDRFSAEMPDATLATLKIQPSEPRDSAVYFCASAEYREAQPQHFGDGTRLSIL.

This chain links TRBV19 with TRBJ1-1, with 8 bases matching TRBD1. Germline V lookup: CDR1 LNHDA, CDR2 SQIVND (reference sequence). Trimming at V came to 6 bases and at J to 0 bases, leaving 6 bases not matched to a gene. CDR3 length: 15 amino acids. The DNA for the CDR3 is TGTGCCAGTAGCCGGACAGGGCCCATGAACACTGAAGCTTTCTTT. Translating gives CASSRTGPMNTEAFF.

This clone was seen once. The chain combines TRBV7-2 with TRBJ2-5; D possibly corresponds to TRBD2 (6 bases). V was trimmed by 1 base and J by 5 bases, leaving 11 bases between them. Germline-derived CDR1 and CDR2 are SGHTA and FQGNSA. There are 14 residues in the CDR3. CDR3 region: CASSLEGGPETQYF. CDR3 nucleotide sequence: TGTGCCAGCAGCTTAGAGGGAGGTCCCGAGACCCAGTACTTC. Variable domain in full (rest from reference TRBV7-2 and TRBJ2-5): GAGVSQSPSNKVTEKGKDVELRCDPISGHTALYWYRQSLGQGLEFLIYFQGNSAPDKSGLPSDRFSAERTGGSVSTLTIQRTQQEDSAVYLCASSLEGGPETQYFGPGTRLLVL.

The chain carries TRBV7-2 and TRBJ2-5, with 15 nucleotides matching TRBD2. The trim removed 4 bases at V and 5 bases at J, leaving 5 bases unmatched. Germline lookup yields CDR1 SGHTA and CDR2 FQGNSA. This CDR3 spans 16 amino acids. The CDR3 nucleotides read TGTGCCAGCAGCTCCGGACTAGCGGGAGGGGGGGAGACCCAGTACTTC. Translating gives CASSSGLAGGGETQYF.

A word on this clone: Other DNA variants within this sample encode the same CDR3. The chain is built from TRBV19 and TRBJ2-5; 7 nucleotides match TRBD1. Germline assignment: CDR1 LNHDA and CDR2 SQIVND (reference sequence). V trimming: 3 bases; J trimming: 5 bases; junction bases outside the gene matches: 3. The CDR3 has 13 residues. This CDR3 is CASSINRGETQYF. In DNA, the CDR3 is TGTGCCAGTAGTATCAACAGGGGTGAGACCCAGTACTTC.

For the CDR3, the DNA is TGTGCCAGCAGATCACAGGGAAACACTGAAGCTTTCTTT. This translates into CASRSQGNTEAFF. The chain is built from TRBV6-4 and TRBJ1-1; tentatively, D is TRBD1 (6 bases). Germline lookup yields CDR1 MRHNA and CDR2 SNTAGT. This CDR3 spans 13 amino acids. V shed 6 bases and J shed 2 bases, with 10 bases lying between them.

The J gene is TRBJ1-6, the V gene TRBV6-1, with D uncertain. The V gene lost 3 bases and the J gene lost 0 bases, with 9 bases spanning the gap. This CDR3 spans 16 amino acids. Germline values: CDR1 MNHNS, CDR2 SASEGT. The CDR3 DNA sequence: TGTGCCAGCAGTGATCAGATTAGCTCCTATAATTCACCCCTCCACTTT. It yields the protein CASSDQISSYNSPLHF.